This T cell receptor (beta chain) was captured by sequencing in a study of response to subunit inactivated influenza vaccine. TCRdb independently ran MiXCR on the RT-PCR reads; one entry per CDR3 protein. The data show approximately 680,000 distinct CDR3 sequences, 15% to 17% seen once. With respect to this clonotype: Its antigen is currently unknown.

Study-level points and caveats: Authors suggested seasonal influenza vaccinations each recruit few new T cells.

This TCR was sampled from a man aged 45-60 years who received an inactivated influenza vaccine. The input for sequencing was PBMCs from blood, taken 11 to 12 days after vaccination.

The CDR3 sequence is CASSYGSRGFINEQFF. DNA for the CDR3: TGTGCCAGCAGTTACGGGAGCCGAGGATTTATCAATGAGCAGTTCTTC. The chain carries TRBV6-5 and TRBJ2-1, with D maybe TRBD2 (5 bases). Germline loops: CDR1 MNHEY, CDR2 SVGAGI. The CDR3 extends over 16 amino acids. V lost 2 bases and J lost 6, with 17 bases in between.